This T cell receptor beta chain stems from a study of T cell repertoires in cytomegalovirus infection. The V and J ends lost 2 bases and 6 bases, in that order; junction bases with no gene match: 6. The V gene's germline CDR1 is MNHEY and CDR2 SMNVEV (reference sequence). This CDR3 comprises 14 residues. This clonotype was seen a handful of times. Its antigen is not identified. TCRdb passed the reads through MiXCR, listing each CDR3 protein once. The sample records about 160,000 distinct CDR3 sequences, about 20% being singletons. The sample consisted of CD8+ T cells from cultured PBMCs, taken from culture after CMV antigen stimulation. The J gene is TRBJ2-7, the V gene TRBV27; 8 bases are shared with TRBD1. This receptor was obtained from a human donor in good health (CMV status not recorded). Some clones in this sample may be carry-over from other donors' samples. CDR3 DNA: TGTGCCAGCAGTTTAGACGGACAGGGACGCGAGCAGTACTTC. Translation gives CASSLDGQGREQYF.